The entry that follows covers one TCR beta chain sequence. Its antigen is as yet unknown. The data were obtained in a study of cytomegalovirus exposure and HLA in healthy donors. The study's findings and limits: Confirmation was obtained in vitro that a few CMV-associated chains are specific for CMV antigens.

The primer mix had 60 Vbeta and 13 Jbeta primers. Sequenced by immunoSEQ multiplex PCR; TCRdb stores in-frame clones only, minus some. In the table there are under 250,000 clones, more than 75% of which are singletons. The source material was PBMCs. This sequence originates from a male donor in good health and CMV-seronegative.

The CDR3 protein is CASSTYTDTQYF. The DNA of the CDR3 is TGTGCCAGCAGCACCTACACAGATACGCAGTATTTT. V is TRBV7-9 and J is TRBJ2-3, with D unclear. Trimming shortened V by 5 bases and J by 2 bases, and 5 bases separated the two germline ends. The germline V gene encodes CDR1 SEHNR and CDR2 FQNEAQ (reference sequence). This CDR3 is 12 amino acids long. The variable domain in full, with the rest retrieved from reference TRBV7-9 and TRBJ2-3, is DTGVSQNPRHKITKRGQNVTFRCDPISEHNRLYWYRQTLGQGPEFLTYFQNEAQLEKSRLLSDRFSAERPKGSFSTLEIQRTEQGDSAMYLCASSTYTDTQYFGPGTRLTVL.